This T cell receptor beta chain appears in the sequencing data of a study of response to subunit inactivated influenza vaccine (dated by TCRdb to the late 2010s). About the investigation overall: Deep quantitative profiling of the T cell receptor repertoire was used in the study to follow responses to a trivalent subunit inactivated influenza vaccine. General conclusions and limits of the study: The authors proposed that each seasonal influenza vaccination may bring in only a limited number of new T cells.

From the cysteine through the phenylalanine, the CDR3 covers 15 amino acids. Only CDR3 DNA is held: 45 bases, read in frame from base 1. For this chain, trimming is 5 bases at the V end and 9 bases at the J end, and the number of junction bases without a gene match is 8. CDR1 and CDR2, looked up from the germline V gene, are MDHEN and SYDVKM. The library relied on RT-PCR. The reads were generated on an Illumina HiSeq 2500. The public reads were run again by TCRdb, first through fastp at Q25 and then through MiXCR, and only productive beta chains were kept. Records with the same CDR3 protein are collapsed into one entry carrying the most frequent genes and DNA. The sample includes approximately 170,000 distinct CDR3 sequences, with about an eighth observed a single time. Jointly, the top ten make up roughly 24% of the sample. Notes on this clonotype: Its antigen remains undetermined. One base away there is no much larger clone; base qualities are not given.

The V and J genes are TRBV28 and TRBJ2-1, and 12 junction bases match TRBD2. Sequencing used CD8+ T cells sorted from PBMCs, obtained about 5 days after vaccination. The TCR sequence derives from a man aged 45-60 years who received an inactivated influenza vaccine. Donor details come from another sample of the same person, matched by shared clones. The nucleotide sequence is TGTGCCAGCAGTGGGGCGACTAGCGGGGGTACTGAGCAGTTCTTC. The translation is CASSGATSGGTEQFF.